One and the same sample provided the 7 T cell receptor beta chains below, sequenced in a study of CD4 and CD8 cells across lung adenocarcinoma regions (dated by TCRdb to 2016 to 2018). The receptor library was made with PCR. The sample was run on a HiSeq X Ten. TCRdb reprocessing: public reads trimmed at Q25 with fastp, clones called with MiXCR, in-frame beta chains kept. Every CDR3 protein is listed once, alongside the most common genes and DNA of its rows. Here the sample has tens of thousands of distinct CDR3 sequences; under 65% occur a single time. The ten largest account for 20% to 25% of the sample. Sequencing was carried out using CD4+ T cells from the center of a lung tumor. According to the study, the label for this sample's cell subset or site signals: tumor center region. The receptors stem from a male donor with lung adenocarcinoma. The CD4 and CD8 labels of this study may be unreliable.

This clonotype is medium-sized within its sample. The chain employs TRBV6-1 and TRBJ2-3; no clear D. Trimming removed 2 bases at V and 6 bases at J, with 9 bases between. In germline, CDR1 is MNHNS, CDR2 SASEGT. The CDR3 extends over 13 amino acids. CDR3 coding DNA: TGTGCCAGCAGTGAACTTGCGTGGGATACGCAGTATTTT. Translated, it gives CASSELAWDTQYF.

The chain links TRBV24-1 to TRBJ2-3; TRBD2 agrees at 10 bases. V lost 7 bases to trimming and J lost 5 bases; unmatched junction nucleotides: 8. The CDR3 runs to 15 residues. The V gene's germline CDR1 is KGHDR and CDR2 SFDVKD. CDR3 in amino acids: CATRAAGGPRDTQYF. CDR3 in DNA: TGTGCCACCAGAGCAGCGGGAGGGCCTAGAGATACGCAGTATTTT.

This clonotype was observed once. This chain uses TRBV7-9 with TRBJ2-1; 8 bases match TRBD2. The DNA end lines up better with TRBJ2-5; the J call may be wrong. Germline-derived CDR1 and CDR2 are SEHNR and FQNEAQ (reference sequence). The CDR3 sequence is 12 residues long. The CDR3 here is CASSREGETQYF. As DNA, the CDR3 is TGTGCCAGCAGTCGGGAGGGAGAGACCCAGTACTTC.

Concerning this clonotype: This could be a read error, since a much larger clone is one nucleotide away. The chain uses TRBV6-1 and TRBJ2-1; maybe TRBD1 (5 bases). V was shortened by 8 bases and J by 10 bases, with 18 bases between the two germline ends. Germline CDR1 is MNHNS and CDR2 is SASEGT. The CDR3 is 13 amino acids. The CDR3 bases are TGTGCCAGCCCGAAACAGGATAGAGACGAGCAGTTCTTC. Its protein is CASPKQDRDEQFF.

This chain's CDR3 is CASSLEASNEQFF. CDR3 bases: TGCGCCAGCAGCTTGGAGGCTAGTAATGAGCAGTTCTTC. V and J are TRBV5-1 and TRBJ2-1; D gene unclear. The CDR3 extends over 13 amino acids. Looked up from germline, CDR1 is SGHRS and CDR2 is YFSETQ. V was trimmed by 0 bases and J by 7 bases, leaving 8 bases between them. The full variable domain, rest sourced from reference TRBV5-1 and TRBJ2-1, is KAGVTQTPRYLIKTRGQQVTLSCSPISGHRSVSWYQQTPGQGLQFLFEYFSETQRNKGNFPGRFSGRQFSNSRSEMNVSTLELGDSALYLCASSLEASNEQFFGPGTRLTVL.

About this clonotype itself: The junction departs from the called germline gene at one end, perhaps through a read error. The rearrangement joins TRBV10-3 to TRBJ2-3; a possible D gene is TRBD2 (5 bases). The assigned J gene may be wrong: the sequence end matches TRBJ2-7 better. Germline assignment: CDR1 ENHRY and CDR2 SYGVKD. The CDR3 sequence is 13 residues long. The CDR3 loop is CVTGGRAKNTQYF. CDR3 nucleotides: TGCGTCACGGGTGGGCGGGCCAAAAATACGCAGTACTTC.

In regard to this clonotype: At one boundary the junction diverges from the germline segment, which might be a read error. This chain uses TRBV6-1 with TRBJ2-2; D is uncertain. The CDR3 runs 15 residues. Germline CDR1 MNHNS, CDR2 SASEGT. The CDR3 reads CASSLQAVSTEEQFF. CDR3 sequence (DNA): TGTGCCAGCAGCCTCCAGGCTGTGAGTACCGAGGAGCAGTTTTTT.